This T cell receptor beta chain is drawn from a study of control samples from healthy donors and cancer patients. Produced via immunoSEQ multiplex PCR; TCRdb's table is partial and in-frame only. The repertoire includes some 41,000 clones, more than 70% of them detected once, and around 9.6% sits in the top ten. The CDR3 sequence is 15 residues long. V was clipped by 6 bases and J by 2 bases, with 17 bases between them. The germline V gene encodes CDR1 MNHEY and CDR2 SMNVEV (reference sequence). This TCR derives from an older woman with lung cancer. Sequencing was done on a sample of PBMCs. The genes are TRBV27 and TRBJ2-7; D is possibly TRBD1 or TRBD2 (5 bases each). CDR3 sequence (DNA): TGTGCCAGCAGCGGGACCGTAGGCACCACCTACGAGCAGTACTTC. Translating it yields CASSGTVGTTYEQYF.